Presented here are 22 T cell receptor beta chains from one specimen sequenced in a study of identical twins. TCRdb itself ran the 5' RACE reads through MiXCR, one entry per CDR3 protein. Of 420,000 or so distinct CDR3 sequences in the sample, less than 20% were seen once. Sequencing used naive T cells sorted from blood. These receptor sequences come from a man over 45 in good health.

The rearrangement joins TRBV28 to TRBJ2-7; 8 bases map to TRBD2. This CDR3 region has 13 residues. The germline gives CDR1 MDHEN, CDR2 SYDVKM. J was trimmed by 6 bases and V by 6 bases; bases with no gene match: 7. The CDR3 coding sequence is TGTGCCAGCAGGGCGGGGGGTGACTCCGAGCAGTACTTC. Amino acids: CASRAGGDSEQYF.

This clonotype occurred a few times. This chain joins TRBV2 and TRBJ2-4; D is possibly TRBD1 or TRBD2 (6 bases each). CDR1 is SNHLY, CDR2 FYNNEI, per germline. V was pared by 6 bases and J by 6 bases, with 18 bases between. This CDR3 contains 15 residues. The DNA for the CDR3 is TGTGCCAGCAGGGGTTCGCCCGGAGGGGGAAACATTCAGTACTTC. The encoded protein is CASRGSPGGGNIQYF. Variable domain in full (rest from reference TRBV2 and TRBJ2-4): EPEVTQTPSHQVTQMGQEVILRCVPISNHLYFYWYRQILGQKVEFLVSFYNNEISEKSEIFDDQFSVERPDGSNFTLKIRSTKLEDSAMYFCASRGSPGGGNIQYFGAGTRLSVL.

This clonotype occurred once. This chain connects TRBV9 to TRBJ2-3, with 8 bases aligning to TRBD2. Looked up from germline, CDR1 is SGDLS and CDR2 is YYNGEE. There are 17 residues in the CDR3. V was clipped by 4 bases and J by 1 base; unmatched bases: 11. The CDR3 nucleotides are TGTGCCAGCAGCCCAAAGCGGTCAGCGGGGGGCACAGATACGCAGTATTTT. This codes for CASSPKRSAGGTDTQYF. The variable domain in full, completed from reference TRBV9 and TRBJ2-3, reads DSGVTQTPKHLITATGQRVTLRCSPRSGDLSVYWYQQSLDQGLQFLIQYYNGEERAKGNILERFSAQQFPDLHSELNLSSLELGDSALYFCASSPKRSAGGTDTQYFGPGTRLTVL.

This clonotype was detected only a few times. The chain recombines TRBV7-2 with TRBJ2-7; D possibly corresponds to TRBD1 (6 bases). The CDR3 has 14 amino acids. The ends were cut back, 6 bases at V and 1 base at J, with 13 bases in the middle. Germline V gene lookup returns CDR1 SGHTA and CDR2 FQGNSA. Here the CDR3 reads CASSLTGFSYEQYF. CDR3 coding DNA: TGTGCCAGCAGTCTGACAGGATTTTCCTACGAGCAGTACTTC.

The chain carries TRBV5-1 and TRBJ2-5; 8 bases match TRBD2. The CDR3 is 15 amino acids. Germline V lookup: CDR1 SGHRS, CDR2 YFSETQ. Trimming took 0 bases from V and 0 from J; bases not matched to a gene: 1. The DNA of the CDR3 is TGCGCCAGCAGCTTGGGGGGACTAGACCAAGAGACCCAGTACTTC. Its protein product is CASSLGGLDQETQYF.

This clonotype was counted between two and nine times. V and J are TRBV12-3 or TRBV12-4 and TRBJ1-6, with TRBD1 as a possible D gene (5 bases). V was cut by 5 bases and J by 9 bases, with 17 bases left in between. The CDR3 runs to 15 residues. The chain's CDR3 is CASSLGTWGSSPLHF. In DNA, the CDR3 is TGTGCCAGCAGTCTCGGGACCTGGGGGAGTTCACCCCTCCACTTT.

This clonotype was counted between two and nine times. The chain employs TRBV4-3 and TRBJ2-1; 14 bases are shared with TRBD2. This CDR3 comprises 15 residues. Germline loops: CDR1 LGHNA, CDR2 YSLEER. The J segment lost 10 bases and the V segment lost 2 bases, leaving 4 bases of the junction unmatched. DNA of the CDR3: TGCGCCAGCAGCCAATCAGGACTAGCGGGAGGAGAGCAGTTCTTC. This codes for CASSQSGLAGGEQFF.

The chain combines TRBV27 with TRBJ2-7, with D perhaps TRBD1 (5 bases). This CDR3 region has 14 residues. The germline V gene has CDR1 MNHEY and CDR2 SMNVEV (reference sequence). V was pared by 4 bases and J by 3 bases, with 13 bases between. CDR3 nucleotides: TGTGCCAGCAGTTCTTATGAAGGGGACTACGAGCAGTACTTC. The encoded protein is CASSSYEGDYEQYF.

The chain recombines TRBV11-2 with TRBJ2-5; D might be TRBD1 or TRBD2, each matching 6 bases. The CDR3 extends over 18 amino acids. The V end lost 3 bases, the J end lost 4 bases, and 24 bases lay between the germline ends. Germline CDR1 SGHAT, CDR2 FQNNGV. CDR3 nucleotide sequence: TGTGCCAGCAGCTTCTTGGGGGCGGGGAGGTTGTTTGGAGAGACCCAGTACTTC. It specifies CASSFLGAGRLFGETQYF.

This clonotype turned up a few times. This sequence joins TRBV10-3 and TRBJ2-3, with TRBD1 matching 7 bases. The germline V gene has CDR1 ENHRY and CDR2 SYGVKD. This CDR3 is 17 amino acids long. The V gene end was trimmed by 6 bases and the J gene end by 3 bases; junction bases not matched to a gene: 15. CDR3 amino acids: CAISALPGQGVTDTQYF. The CDR3 bases are TGTGCCATCAGCGCCCTTCCCGGGCAGGGGGTGACAGATACGCAGTATTTT.

The chain has TRBV12-3 or TRBV12-4 and TRBJ2-1; 8 bases are a match to TRBD2. With 5 bases clipped from V and 9 bases from J, the junction kept 12 bases outside the gene matches. CDR3 length: 15 amino acids. CDR3: CASSLRGGYGAEQFF. DNA of the CDR3: TGTGCCAGCAGTCTCCGCGGGGGGTATGGTGCTGAGCAGTTCTTC.

This clonotype showed up many times. The CDR3 is CASSEVLVNTEAFF. The DNA of the CDR3 is TGTGCCAGCAGCGAGGTACTGGTGAACACTGAAGCTTTCTTT. The V call is TRBV7-8, the J call TRBJ1-1, with D unresolved. The CDR3 runs 14 residues. Deletions cut 5 bases from V and 0 bases from J, with 10 bases between. Per germline, CDR1 SGHVS and CDR2 FQNEAQ. The variable domain in full, with the rest retrieved from reference TRBV7-8 and TRBJ1-1, is GAGVSQSPRYKVAKRGQDVALRCDPISGHVSLFWYQQALGQGPEFLTYFQNEAQLDKSGLPSDRFFAERPEGSVSTLKIQRTQQEDSAVYLCASSEVLVNTEAFFGQGTRLTVV.

CDR3 sequence: CASKTLAGGSSYEQYF. CDR3 sequence (DNA): TGTGCCAGCAAGACCCTAGCGGGGGGGAGCTCCTACGAGCAGTACTTC. The gene calls are TRBV27 and TRBJ2-7, with TRBD2 identical over 12 bases. Germline V CDR1 and CDR2: MNHEY, SMNVEV (reference sequence). This CDR3 contains 16 residues. The junction had 7 bases not matched to a gene; V was cut back by 7 bases and J by 0 bases.

The CDR3 protein is CASSLTISGNNEQFF. Here the CDR3 DNA reads TGTGCCAGCAGCTTAACGATTAGCGGGAACAATGAGCAGTTCTTC. This chain connects TRBV7-2 to TRBJ2-1; 8 nucleotides align to TRBD2. In germline, CDR1 is SGHTA, CDR2 FQGNSA. CDR3 length equals 15 residues. Trimming at V came to 2 bases and at J to 5 bases, leaving 5 bases not matched to a gene.

CDR3 sequence reads: CATGTGGLGEAFF. The CDR3 nucleotides read TGTGCCACTGGGACAGGGGGTCTCGGTGAAGCTTTCTTT. V gene TRBV24-1 combines with J gene TRBJ1-1; 11 bases fit TRBD1. V was pared by 10 bases and J by 7 bases, with 7 bases of the junction left unmatched. The CDR3 length is 13 residues. Germline-derived CDR1 and CDR2 are KGHDR and SFDVKD.

This clonotype was recorded at least ten times. The V and J genes are TRBV5-1 and TRBJ1-2; no definite D call. This CDR3 has 14 amino acids. The V gene's germline CDR1 is SGHRS and CDR2 YFSETQ. The V end was cut by 1 base, the J end by 6 bases, with 13 bases between. The chain's CDR3 is CASSLFPGSHGYTF. The CDR3 bases are TGCGCCAGCAGCTTGTTTCCAGGATCCCATGGCTACACCTTC.

This clonotype was seen ten or more times. This rearrangement joins TRBV5-1 to TRBJ1-2; D remains ambiguous. CDR1 is SGHRS, CDR2 YFSETQ, per germline. This CDR3 has 14 amino acids. V was clipped by 0 bases and J by 4 bases, with 10 bases between them. The CDR3 region is CASSLDLSGYGYTF. CDR3 DNA sequence: TGCGCCAGCAGCTTGGATTTGAGTGGCTATGGCTACACCTTC.

This clonotype was seen ten or more times. The V call is TRBV5-6, the J call TRBJ1-2; a weak D match, TRBD1 (5 bases). Trimming took 2 bases from V and 2 from J, leaving 13 bases between them. The CDR3 has 15 amino acids. Per germline, CDR1 SGHDT and CDR2 YYEEEE. The CDR3, as DNA: TGTGCCAGCAGCTTTGACAGAACCCAAAACTATGGCTACACCTTC. It codes for CASSFDRTQNYGYTF.

The sample holds a few counts of this clonotype. The rearrangement uses TRBV21-1 and TRBJ2-5; the D call in the table, TRBD1, was not verified against the DNA. TRBV21-1 is classified as a pseudogene. This CDR3 is built from 14 residues. CDR3 nucleotide sequence: TGTGCCAGCAGCTCCCGGGACGGGGGAGAAACCCAGTACTTC. It encodes CASSSRDGGETQYF.

This chain links TRBV12-3 or TRBV12-4 with TRBJ2-7; 11 bases fit TRBD1. V lost 5 bases and J lost 5; bases outside the gene matches: 8. There are 15 residues in the CDR3. Here the CDR3 reads CASSQPGQGDDEQYF. CDR3 in DNA: TGTGCCAGCAGTCAGCCGGGACAGGGGGACGACGAGCAGTACTTC.

At least ten counts were recorded for this clonotype. The V and J genes are TRBV4-3 and TRBJ1-1; D gene ambiguous. The germline gives CDR1 LGHNA, CDR2 YSLEER. Trimming shortened V by 0 bases and J by 2 bases, and 7 bases separated the two germline ends. The CDR3 runs 14 residues. The CDR3 DNA reads as TGCGCCAGCAGCCAAGAGGGCGGAAACACTGAAGCTTTCTTT. Translation: CASSQEGGNTEAFF.

This chain connects TRBV18 to TRBJ2-2; D unclear. The germline V gene encodes CDR1 KGHSH and CDR2 LQKENI. The CDR3 covers 15 residues. V lost 2 bases and J 2 bases, leaving 9 bases between the germline ends. CDR3 DNA sequence: TGTGCCAGCTCACCAGGAACAATTAACACCGGGGAGCTGTTTTTT. Its protein product is CASSPGTINTGELFF.